This T cell receptor (beta chain) was obtained from a study of T cell repertoires in cytomegalovirus infection (dated by TCRdb to between 2018 and 2020). Looking at the study overall: Alongside well-studied HLA-B-restricted epitopes, the peptide stimulations were aimed at recently identified HLA-C-restricted CMV epitopes, whose presentation resists viral immunomodulation. Donor HLA type was relevant to the analysis, because carriage of CMV infection together with the matching HLA type was indicated by public TCR beta signatures. Study-level results and caveats: Carriers of CMV infection plus the relevant HLA type were discriminated by the cumulative frequency of public TCR beta family members in the study cohort and in an independent roughly 370-donor cohort. The ex vivo response was dominated by HLA-C-restricted CMV-specific TCR beta clonotypes, and the single most frequent clonotype in two of eight donors was supplied by these HLA-C-restricted clonotypes.

Notes on this clonotype: This receptor's antigen is unknown. Base-call qualities are not available, and no considerably larger clone is one nucleotide away.

This specimen's treatment or condition label, per the study, means: in vitro stimulation with specific CMV peptide epitopes to enrich CMV-specific T cells. Sequencing took place on an Illumina HiSeq 1500. TCRdb's own reprocessing of the public reads used fastp at Q25 and MiXCR and kept productive beta chains. Rows are unified per CDR3 protein, each entry keeping the most common DNA and genes. In all, the sample holds roughly 350,000 distinct CDR3 sequences, and around a third of those were seen once. Roughly 14% of the sample lies in the top ten. The TCR originated in a human donor in good health (CMV status not recorded). Some clones in this sample may be carry-over from other donors' samples. The sample in question was cultured PBMCs, obtained from culture after CMV antigen stimulation.

The CDR3 amino acid sequence is: CASSQYRSSTDTQYF. In nucleotides, the sequence is TGTGCCAGCAGTCAGTACAGAAGTAGCACAGATACGCAGTATTTT. The chain uses TRBV6-6 and TRBJ2-3, with the D gene too uncertain to name. A distance of 12 bases separates the germline ends of V and J, which lose 5 bases and 0 bases respectively. CDR1 and CDR2 (MNHNY, SVGAGI) derive from the germline V gene (reference sequence). The CDR3 has 15 amino acids, counting the end cysteine and phenylalanine. The entry retains the CDR3 DNA only, 45 bases that are in frame from base 1.